This TCR beta chain stems from a study of CD8 T cells in ankylosing spondylitis. Study results and limitations: Certain motif variants had earlier appeared in reactive arthritis synovial fluid and blood.

Libraries of TCR beta came from quantitative 5'-RACE with molecular barcodes. MiXCR, applied by TCRdb to the 5' RACE reads, yields one record per CDR3 protein. This repertoire shows about 300,000 distinct CDR3 sequences, roughly 11% found once; its top ten account for roughly 9%. This clonotype came up a few times. Its antigen is as yet unknown. This clonotype was obtained from a female donor with ankylosing spondylitis or in good health (not recorded which). The material sequenced was blood, either unsorted or a sorted T cell fraction (not recorded which).

The CDR3 protein is CASSENEKLFF. In DNA, the CDR3 is TGTGCCAGCAGTGAGAATGAAAAACTGTTTTTT. V is TRBV25-1 and J is TRBJ1-4; D not resolved. This CDR3 has 11 amino acids. V was shortened by 3 bases and J by 5 bases, with 1 base between the two germline ends. The germline V gene encodes CDR1 MGHDK and CDR2 SYGVNS.